This is a list of T cell receptor beta chains from one sample in a study of CD8+ T cells in alopecia areata. Repertoires were generated with immunoSEQ multiplex PCR, while TCRdb's copy carries only in-frame clones and drops some. The top ten hold more than 10% of the sample, which has about 180,000 clones, 53% seen once. Specimen: CD8+ T cells sorted from blood, collected at week 24, from a patient treated with tofacitinib. These receptors were collected from a human donor with alopecia areata. CDR3s include the opening cysteine and the closing phenylalanine or tryptophan. Expanded clones get a size class; other rows say once, few or many, or leave the size out.

few,TRBJ1-4,TRBV10-1,CASSESIGQGDEKLFF
NA,TRBJ2-7,TRBV30,CAWGQGGYEQYF
NA,TRBJ2-7,TRBV2,CASSEPAGGYEQYF
NA,TRBJ2-7,TRBV10-3,CAIREQGTPYEQYF
NA,TRBJ2-1,TRBV6-5,CASSYQQGGTYNEQFF
NA,TRBJ1-4,TRBV30,CAWSISSPGKLFF
NA,TRBJ1-1,TRBV9,CASSVGTGSAAFF
NA,TRBJ2-7,TRBV30,CAWNGQSYEQYF
NA,TRBJ2-7,TRBV13,CASSLNYEQYF
NA,TRBJ1-1,TRBV5-1,CASSSDQKGAFF
few,TRBJ1-1,TRBV30,CAWSDLGTEAFF
once,TRBJ2-5,TRBV9,CASSREANQRGSETQYF
NA,TRBJ1-1,TRBV4-3,CASSQDRQGNTEAFF
few,TRBJ1-2,TRBV30,CAWFDGNGYTF
NA,TRBJ1-2,TRBV29-1,CSVAYRDRDILF
NA,TRBJ1-2,TRBV14,CASSRTGYGYTF
NA,TRBJ2-3,TRBV4-3,CASSQDRRATDTQYF
NA,TRBJ2-7,TRBV29-1,CSVDGAQGTYEQYF
NA,TRBJ2-1,TRBV30,CAWSVLGREQFF
few,TRBJ2-7,TRBV7-9,CASSSPVGYEQYF
NA,TRBJ1-1,TRBV4-3,CASSQGWTVNTEAFF
NA,TRBJ2-7,TRBV15,CATSRGRADEQYF
NA,TRBJ1-2,TRBV5-1,CASSTGQGPDGYTF
NA,TRBJ2-1,TRBV9,CASSVVGGGNEQFF
NA,TRBJ2-1,TRBV5-1,CASSMEGLVMERQFF
NA,TRBJ1-5,TRBV29-1,CSVEETGDGNQPQHF
few,TRBJ1-1,TRBV29-1,CSVETWENTEAFF
NA,TRBJ2-7,TRBV2,CASMGLASSNEQYF
few,TRBJ1-1,TRBV19,CATRQGGAEAFF
NA,TRBJ2-1,TRBV4-3,CASSLEWGGRYNEQFF
NA,TRBJ2-1,TRBV7-3,CASSPGTSATYNEQFF
few,TRBJ2-2,TRBV9,CASSTGTANTGELFF
NA,TRBJ1-1,TRBV9,CASSPHRGPNTEAFF
NA,TRBJ1-3,TRBV30,CAWRGLGLRSPTDTIYF
NA,TRBJ1-6,TRBV4-3,CASSQDWKGVSPLHF
once,TRBJ2-1,TRBV9,CASSVGGRSSYNEQFF
NA,TRBJ2-3,TRBV14,CASSQGRFSSTDTQYF
few,TRBJ2-1,TRBV19,CASSIGDYNEQFF
NA,TRBJ2-3,TRBV27,CASSLYPSGTDTQYF
NA,TRBJ1-4,TRBV2,CASSDVGTATNEKLFF
NA,TRBJ2-1,TRBV4-3,CASSPTLAPYNEQFF
few,TRBJ2-5,TRBV29-1,CSVEGTSALETQYF
NA,TRBJ2-2,TRBV9,CASSPPGAGWELFF
NA,TRBJ2-3,TRBV6-5,CASRISGEADTQYF
NA,TRBJ1-2,TRBV30,CAWIQGMNGYTF
NA,TRBJ1-5,TRBV15,CASRQGAVNQPQHF